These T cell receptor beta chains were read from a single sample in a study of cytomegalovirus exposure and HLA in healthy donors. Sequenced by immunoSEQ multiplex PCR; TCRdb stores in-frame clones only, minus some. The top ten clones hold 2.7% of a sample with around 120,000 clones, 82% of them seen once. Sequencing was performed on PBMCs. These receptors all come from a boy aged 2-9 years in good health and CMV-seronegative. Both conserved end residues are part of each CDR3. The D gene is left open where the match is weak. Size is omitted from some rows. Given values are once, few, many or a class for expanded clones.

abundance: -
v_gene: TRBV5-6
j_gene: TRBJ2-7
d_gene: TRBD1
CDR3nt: TGTGCCAGCAGCTTTCGCGCAGGGGGATCCTACGAGCAGTACTTC
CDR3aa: CASSFRAGGSYEQYF

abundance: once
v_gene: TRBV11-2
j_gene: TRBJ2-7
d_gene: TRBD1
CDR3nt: TGTGCCAGCAGCCTGACAGGGGCTGGCGAGCAGTACTTC
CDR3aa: CASSLTGAGEQYF

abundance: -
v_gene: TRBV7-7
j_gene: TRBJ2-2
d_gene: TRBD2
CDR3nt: TGTGCTACGAGAAGTATTCTAGCGGGGGCCACCGGGGAGCTGTTTTTT
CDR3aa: CATRSILAGATGELFF

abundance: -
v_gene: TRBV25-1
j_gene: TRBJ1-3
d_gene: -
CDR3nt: TGTGCCAGCAGTGAATATTCGGGATCGTACTCTGGAAACACCATATATTTT
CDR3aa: CASSEYSGSYSGNTIYF

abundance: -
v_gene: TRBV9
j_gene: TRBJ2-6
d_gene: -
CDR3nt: TGTGCCAGCAGCGTAGCTACCGACTCTGGGGCCAACGTCCTGACTTTC
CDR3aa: CASSVATDSGANVLTF

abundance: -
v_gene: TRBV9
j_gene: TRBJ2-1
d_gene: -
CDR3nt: TGTGCCAGCAGCGTAGGACAGTCCCTACAGTTCTTC
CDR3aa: CASSVGQSLQFF

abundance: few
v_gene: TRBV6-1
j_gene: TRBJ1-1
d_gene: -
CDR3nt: TGTGCCAGCAGTGACTTGGACAGCCTGAACACTGAAGCTTTCTTT
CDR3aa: CASSDLDSLNTEAFF

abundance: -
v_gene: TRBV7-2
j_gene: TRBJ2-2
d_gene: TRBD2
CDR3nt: TGTGCCAGCAGCCCGAGGACTAGCGGGGGAACTCTCGCCCCCGGGGAGCTGTTTTTT
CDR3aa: CASSPRTSGGTLAPGELFF

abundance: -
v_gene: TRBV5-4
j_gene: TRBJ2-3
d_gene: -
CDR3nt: TGTGCCAGCAGCTTGGGGAGGGGGCGCACAGATACGCAGTATTTT
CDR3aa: CASSLGRGRTDTQYF

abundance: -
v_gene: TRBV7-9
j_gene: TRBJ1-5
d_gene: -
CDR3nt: TGTGCCAGCAGCTTAGACTGGCAGCCCCAGCATTTT
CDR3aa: CASSLDWQPQHF

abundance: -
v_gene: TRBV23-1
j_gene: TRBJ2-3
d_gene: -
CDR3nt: TGCGCCAGCAGTCAATTGAAACGTAGAGATACGCAGTATTTT
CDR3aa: CASSQLKRRDTQYF